Listed here is a single T cell receptor beta chain. V was shortened by 6 bases and J by 3 bases, with 15 bases between the two germline ends. There are 14 residues in the CDR3. Germline lookup yields CDR1 SGHRS and CDR2 YFSETQ. These data are taken from a study of blood T cells in healthy people across ages. Then a second PCR, running roughly 7 to 11 cycles, was carried out with a sample-barcoded 5' primer and a J-beta primer mix. A single record per CDR3 protein comes from TCRdb applying MiXCR to the 5' RACE reads. The sample consists of around 1.5 million distinct CDR3 sequences, roughly a third of them appearing once.

The sample taken for sequencing was blood. The chain is built from TRBV5-1 and TRBJ1-1; D not certain. The source of this sequence is a woman aged 25 to 39 in good health. The CDR3 bases are TGCGCCAGCACCAAGGATTCCGGGGACACTGAAGCTTTCTTT. This codes for CASTKDSGDTEAFF.